This T cell receptor (beta chain) derives from a study of T cell responses to AZD1222 COVID-19 vaccine. The data were produced by immunoSEQ multiplex PCR, yet TCRdb's version contains in-frame clones alone and is incomplete. This table has about 130,000 clones, over 75% appearing once. Study outcomes and limitations: White British donors predominated, females outnumbered males, and clonal diversity was possibly underestimated. Just a handful of AZD1222 recipients were seropositive at baseline.

Details on this clone: The target antigen is unknown.

CDR3 length: 16 amino acids. Germline assignment: CDR1 KGHDR and CDR2 SFDVKD. After removal of 3 bases from V and 2 bases from J, the junction contained 5 bases not matched to a gene. The specimen comprised peripheral blood, sampled on day 0 of AZD1222 vaccination. This TCR was recovered from an adult in good health. The chain employs TRBV24-1 and TRBJ1-4, with TRBD1 matching over 7 bases. The CDR3 loop is CATSDATGDTNEKLFF. The CDR3 DNA sequence: TGTGCCACCAGTGATGCCACAGGGGATACTAATGAAAAACTGTTTTTT.